The clone carrying this T cell receptor (beta chain) was found many times. Its specificity is not known. This CDR3 is built from 19 residues. Trimming left V 7 bases short and J 0 bases short, with 25 bases between. Germline CDR1 is ENHRY and CDR2 is SYGVKD. This record comes from a study of T-cell reconstitution after alpha-beta-depleted transplantation in children. Findings of the study overall: By one year post-transplant, T-cell counts and diversity largely arose from T cells that were newly produced. Alpha-beta T cells present about two months after transplant were reported to originate from several hundred expanded graft clones.

Unique molecular identifiers were used to barcode this TCRbeta library. TCRdb redid the calling of the PCR reads with MiXCR, one entry per CDR3 protein. Here the sample spans fewer than 1 million distinct CDR3 sequences, roughly 16% being singletons. The source material was PBMCs, mostly from graft donor cells, sampled 360 days after TCRalphabeta/CD19-depleted stem cell transplant. This sequence originates from a male patient between 5 and 17 years old who had a stem cell transplant for acute lymphoblastic leukemia, so the T cells may come from the graft donor. The V call is TRBV10-3, the J call TRBJ2-1, with a weak D call TRBD2 (5 bases). The DNA for the CDR3 is TGTGCCATCACGAACCCACTAGTAGGGAAATCGGCCTCCTACAATGAGCAGTTCTTC. It specifies CAITNPLVGKSASYNEQFF.